The rows below give T cell receptor beta chains drawn from one sample of a study of blood T cell repertoires in COVID-19. Profiling relied on immunoSEQ multiplex PCR, and the TCRdb table lists in-frame clones only, not all of them. Of about 380,000 clones listed, roughly 80% are singletons. The specimen was peripheral blood. These receptors all come from a human donor with acute or convalescent COVID-19. The donor label of this sample is uncertain. Each CDR3 is given with its conserved first and last residue. A D gene is named only where the DNA matches it firmly. Clone size is stated in some rows and not others, as once, few, many or a class when expanded.

NA TRBJ1-2 NA TRBV5-1 TGCGCCAGCAGCTGGGGAGCGGGGGGCGATGGCTACACCTTC CASSWGAGGDGYTF
NA TRBJ1-5 TRBD1 TRBV10-2 TGCGCCAGCAGCCAGACAGGGGCGGGTCAGCCCCAGCATTTT CASSQTGAGQPQHF
once TRBJ1-2 NA TRBV11-2 TGTGCCAGCAGCCCCCGACAGGCCTTTGGCTACACCTTC CASSPRQAFGYTF
many TRBJ2-3 TRBD2 TRBV16 TGTGCCAGCACCTCCTTTTACGGGGGGACAGATACGCAGTATTTT CASTSFYGGTDTQYF
NA TRBJ2-1 TRBD2 TRBV10-2 TGCGCCAGCAGTGTCCCGAGCGGGGGGGCCTTCCATGAGCAGTTCTTC CASSVPSGGAFHEQFF
NA TRBJ2-5 TRBD1 TRBV4-2 TGTGCCAGCAGCCAAGGGGGGACAGTAAGACTTAGGTACCAAGAGACCCAGTACTTC CASSQGGTVRLRYQETQYF
NA TRBJ1-1 NA TRBV3-1/TRBV3-2 TGTGCCAGCAGTCGGGAGATTTCGAACACTGAAGCTTTCTTT CASSREISNTEAFF
few TRBJ1-4 NA TRBV3-1/TRBV3-2 TGTGCCAGCAGCCTCCGAAGCGGTGAAAAACTGTTTTTT CASSLRSGEKLFF
NA TRBJ2-1 NA TRBV11-2 TGTGCCAGCAGCCATTACTATGAGCAGTTCTTC CASSHYYEQFF
NA TRBJ2-2 NA TRBV5-1 TGCGCCAGCAGCTTACTTACAGGAACCAACACCGGGGAGCTGTTTTTT CASSLLTGTNTGELFF
NA TRBJ2-1 TRBD2 TRBV4-2 TGTGCCAGCAGCCAAGTCTCGACTAGCGGGGGTTACAATGAGCAGTTCTTC CASSQVSTSGGYNEQFF
few TRBJ2-4 TRBD2 TRBV27 TGTGCCAGCAGTTTACCCGGACTAGCGGATTTAGCCAAAAACATTCAGTACTTC CASSLPGLADLAKNIQYF
NA TRBJ1-2 NA TRBV5-4 TGTGCCAGCAGCTCCCTGAGGGCTGGCTACACCTTC CASSSLRAGYTF
NA TRBJ1-6 TRBD1 TRBV4-1 TGCGCCAGCAGCCGGTCGGGACAGGGAAATTCACCCCTCCACTTT CASSRSGQGNSPLHF
NA TRBJ1-1 TRBD1 TRBV18 TGTGCCAGCTCAACCCTGGACAGGGGAACTGAAGCTTTCTTT CASSTLDRGTEAFF
NA TRBJ1-6 TRBD1 TRBV28 TGTGCCAGCAGTTCCAATGGACAGGGGGGTTCACCCCTCCACTTT CASSSNGQGGSPLHF
NA TRBJ1-1 NA TRBV19 TGTGCCAGTAGTATAGGCCCAGGGCCGGTGAACACTGAAGCTTTCTTT CASSIGPGPVNTEAFF
few TRBJ1-1 NA TRBV18 TGTGCCAGCTCCCAGCCTGGGGAGGGGGACACTGAAGCTTTCTTT CASSQPGEGDTEAFF
NA TRBJ1-5 NA TRBV2 TGTGCCAGCGGACAGAGACGGGATCAGCCCCAGCATTTT CASGQRRDQPQHF
NA TRBJ1-1 NA TRBV5-1 TGCGCCAGCAGCTTGTTGGCCGGGGTGGCCACTGAAGCTTTCTTT CASSLLAGVATEAFF
NA TRBJ2-7 TRBD2 TRBV5-1 TGCGCCAGCAGCTTGGAGGGACTAGCGGGATCCTACGAGCAGTACTTC CASSLEGLAGSYEQYF
few TRBJ2-2 NA TRBV5-1 TGCGCCAGCAGCTTGGGACAGACGGTAGGCACCGGGGAGCTGTTTTTT CASSLGQTVGTGELFF
NA TRBJ1-2 NA TRBV10-3 TGTGCCATCAGTGAATTTGGGGGCAACTATGGCTACACCTTC CAISEFGGNYGYTF
NA TRBJ2-3 NA TRBV9 TGTGCCAGCAGTCAAGGGGCGGTCCACACAGATACGCAGTATTTT CASSQGAVHTDTQYF
NA TRBJ2-7 NA TRBV15 TGTGCCACCAGCAGGGCTACAGGGTGGGGCTCCTACGAGCAGTACTTC CATSRATGWGSYEQYF
NA TRBJ2-3 TRBD2 TRBV24-1 TGTGCCACCGCGCCGGGACTAGCGGTCACAGATACGCAGTATTTT CATAPGLAVTDTQYF
NA TRBJ2-1 TRBD2 TRBV5-4 TGTGCCAGCAGACCGGGAGGGGGGCATGAGCAGTTCTTC CASRPGGGHEQFF
NA TRBJ2-7 TRBD2 TRBV7-2 TGTGCCAGCAGCCCTGGGTGGGGACTAGTCGGCGAGCAGTACTTC CASSPGWGLVGEQYF